The TCR beta chain under discussion was sequenced for a study of CD4 T cells in relation to SARS-CoV-2 and coronaviruses. Background on the study: Crossreactive spike epitopes shared across donors were mapped to their HLA restriction.

The protocol was immunoSEQ multiplex PCR, while the TCRdb copy is restricted to in-frame clones and leaves out a portion. The table includes nearly 70,000 clones, 93% detected once. CD4+ T cells from unexposed donors were obtained before the COVID-19 pandemic (2011-2018). Germline V gene lookup returns CDR1 LNHNV and CDR2 YYDKDF (reference sequence). V was clipped by 1 base and J by 7 bases, with 13 bases between them. The CDR3 has 15 amino acids. The V and J genes are TRBV15 and TRBJ1-4, with D perhaps TRBD1 (5 bases). Sequenced material: naive CD4+ T cells from PBMCs. Subset defined: naive CD4+ T cells isolated by negative enrichment. This sequence was found in a human donor in good health. The CDR3 region has the DNA TGTGCCACCAGCAGAGGACCCCCTGGGGCTGAAAAACTGTTTTTT. Encoded protein: CATSRGPPGAEKLFF.